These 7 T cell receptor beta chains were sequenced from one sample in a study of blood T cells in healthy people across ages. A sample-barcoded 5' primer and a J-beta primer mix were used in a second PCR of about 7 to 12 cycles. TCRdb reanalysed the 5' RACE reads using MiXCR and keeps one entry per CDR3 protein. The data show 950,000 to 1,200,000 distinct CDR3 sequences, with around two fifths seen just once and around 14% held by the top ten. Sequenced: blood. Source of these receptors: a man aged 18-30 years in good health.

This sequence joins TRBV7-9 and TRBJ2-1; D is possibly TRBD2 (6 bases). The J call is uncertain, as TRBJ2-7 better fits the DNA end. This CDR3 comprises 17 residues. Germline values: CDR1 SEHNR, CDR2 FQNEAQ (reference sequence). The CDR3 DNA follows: TGTGCCAGCAGCCGCGGCGGGGCCACGATCTCCTACAATGAGCAGTACTTC. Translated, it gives CASSRGGATISYNEQYF.

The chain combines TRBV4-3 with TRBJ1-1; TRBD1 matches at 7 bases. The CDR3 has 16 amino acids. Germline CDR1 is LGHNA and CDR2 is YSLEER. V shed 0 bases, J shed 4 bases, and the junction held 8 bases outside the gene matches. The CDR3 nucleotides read TGCGCCAGCAGCCAAGATCTTAAAGGGGGCCTCACTGAAGCTTTCTTT. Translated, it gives CASSQDLKGGLTEAFF.

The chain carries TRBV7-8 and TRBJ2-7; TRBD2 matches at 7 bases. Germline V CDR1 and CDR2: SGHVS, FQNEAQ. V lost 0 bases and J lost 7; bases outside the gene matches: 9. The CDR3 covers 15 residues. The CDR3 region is CASSLAGRGLNEQYF. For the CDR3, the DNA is TGTGCCAGCAGCTTAGCGGGGAGGGGTCTCAATGAGCAGTACTTC.

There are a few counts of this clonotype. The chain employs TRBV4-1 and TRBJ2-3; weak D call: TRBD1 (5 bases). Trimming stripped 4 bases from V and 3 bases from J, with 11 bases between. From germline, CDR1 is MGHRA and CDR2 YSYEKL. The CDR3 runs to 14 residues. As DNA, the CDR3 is TGCGCCAGCAGCCGGACGACAGAGACAGATACGCAGTATTTT. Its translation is CASSRTTETDTQYF.

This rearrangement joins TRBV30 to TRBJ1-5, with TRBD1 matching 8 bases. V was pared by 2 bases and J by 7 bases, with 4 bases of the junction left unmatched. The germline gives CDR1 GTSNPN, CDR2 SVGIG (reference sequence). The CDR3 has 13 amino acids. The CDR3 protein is CAWSQGAWQPQHF. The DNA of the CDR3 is TGTGCCTGGAGTCAGGGGGCATGGCAGCCCCAGCATTTT.

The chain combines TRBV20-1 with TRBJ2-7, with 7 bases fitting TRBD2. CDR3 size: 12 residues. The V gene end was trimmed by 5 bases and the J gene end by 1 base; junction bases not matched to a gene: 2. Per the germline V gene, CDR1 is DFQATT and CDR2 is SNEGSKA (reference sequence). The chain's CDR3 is CSAGGDSYEQYF. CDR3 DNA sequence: TGCAGTGCTGGGGGGGATTCCTACGAGCAGTACTTC.

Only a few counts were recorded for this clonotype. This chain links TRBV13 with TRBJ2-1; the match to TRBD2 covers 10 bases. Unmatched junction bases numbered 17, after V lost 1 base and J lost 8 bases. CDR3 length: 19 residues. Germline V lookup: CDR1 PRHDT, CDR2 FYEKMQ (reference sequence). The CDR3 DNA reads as TGTGCCAGCAGCTTAGCACGGGGATTAGGGGGACTAGCGCTTCATGAGCAGTTCTTC. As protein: CASSLARGLGGLALHEQFF.